Listed below are T cell receptor beta chains from one sample, sequenced in a study of beta chain features in type 1 diabetes. The table came from immunoSEQ multiplex PCR; TCRdb's copy has only in-frame clones and leaves some out. The repertoire holds about 290,000 clones, with about 8.5% as singletons. Sequences were obtained from central memory CD4+ T cells from blood. The receptors derive from a young woman in good health. Each CDR3 is given with its conserved first and last residue. The D gene is left open where the match is weak. The size of a clone is reported for some rows only, either as once, few or many, or as a class for expanded clones.

TRBJ1-2,few,14,TRBV14,NA,CASSHSGRVSGYTF,TGTGCCAGCAGCCATTCCGGCAGGGTCAGCGGCTACACCTTC
TRBJ1-3,NA,15,TRBV19,NA,CASSIAAFSGNTIYF,TGTGCCAGTAGTATAGCTGCCTTCTCTGGAAACACCATATATTTT
TRBJ2-3,NA,16,TRBV7-8,NA,CASSLVDRLSTDTQYF,TGTGCCAGCAGCTTAGTAGACAGACTGAGCACAGATACGCAGTATTTT
TRBJ2-7,NA,16,TRBV4-3,TRBD2,CASSQDPSGRSYEQYF,TGCGCCAGCAGCCAAGATCCCAGCGGGAGATCCTACGAGCAGTACTTC
TRBJ2-7,once,15,TRBV6-5,TRBD1,CASSYDRASSYEQYF,TGTGCCAGCAGTTACGACAGGGCTTCGTCCTACGAGCAGTACTTC
TRBJ2-5,few,16,TRBV9,TRBD2,CASSPAGNWEGETQYF,TGTGCCAGCAGCCCAGCGGGAAATTGGGAGGGGGAGACCCAGTACTTC
TRBJ1-4,many,13,TRBV5-1,TRBD1,CASSLDLDRKLFF,TGCGCCAGCAGCTTGGATCTGGACAGGAAACTGTTTTTT
TRBJ2-5,few,17,TRBV7-2,TRBD1,CASSLKRSGQRLGTQYF,TGTGCCAGCAGCTTAAAACGTTCGGGACAGCGTCTCGGGACCCAGTACTTC
TRBJ2-7,few,14,TRBV7-2,NA,CASSPKPSGSEQYF,TGTGCCAGCAGCCCTAAACCCTCCGGCTCCGAGCAGTACTTC
TRBJ2-4,NA,20,TRBV9,TRBD2,CASSVEDSGRPSIAKNIQYF,TGTGCCAGCAGCGTTGAGGATAGCGGGAGGCCCTCCATTGCCAAAAACATTCAGTACTTC
TRBJ2-2,NA,16,TRBV5-5,NA,CASSLQTASNTGELFF,TGTGCCAGCAGCTTACAGACGGCTTCGAACACCGGGGAGCTGTTTTTT
TRBJ2-7,many,14,TRBV5-1,NA,CASGSGTASYEQYF,TGCGCCAGCGGCTCCGGGACGGCCTCCTACGAGCAGTACTTC
TRBJ2-7,few,16,TRBV7-9,TRBD2,CASSLALAGASLEQYF,TGTGCCAGCAGCTTAGCTCTAGCGGGAGCTTCCCTGGAGCAGTACTTC
TRBJ1-2,few,13,TRBV7-2,NA,CASSPGHSYGYTF,TGTGCCAGCAGTCCGGGACACAGCTATGGCTACACCTTC
TRBJ2-5,few,19,TRBV7-9,TRBD2,CASSLADGLAGGEEETQYF,TGTGCCAGCAGCTTAGCGGATGGACTAGCGGGAGGCGAAGAAGAGACCCAGTACTTC
TRBJ2-5,NA,14,TRBV28,NA,CASSLPHEGGTQYF,TGTGCCAGCAGTTTACCCCACGAAGGGGGGACCCAGTACTTC
TRBJ2-7,few,13,TRBV14,TRBD2,CASSQASGWEQYF,TGTGCCAGCAGCCAGGCTAGCGGGTGGGAGCAGTACTTC
TRBJ2-5,few,15,TRBV6-5,TRBD2,CASSPRLADQETQYF,TGTGCCAGCAGCCCACGACTAGCGGACCAAGAGACCCAGTACTTC
TRBJ2-5,NA,14,TRBV5-8,NA,CASTVGAVQETQYF,TGTGCCAGCACGGTGGGGGCTGTCCAAGAGACCCAGTACTTC
TRBJ2-1,NA,14,TRBV4-2,NA,CASSQDWENNEQFF,TGTGCCAGCAGCCAAGATTGGGAGAACAATGAGCAGTTCTTC